This T cell receptor beta chain was retrieved from a study of T cells in Graves' hyperthyroidism and ophthalmopathy. Study context: Staff took peripheral blood when the initial diagnosis was made, before any treatment began.

Study conclusions and caveats: Stable hyperthyroidism was told apart from ophthalmopathy by a model built on 13 V-J features.

Researchers took RNA transcripts and amplified the TCR beta CDR3 regions from them. Carried out on the TCR CDR3, a first-round RT-PCR used the HTBI primer set. Via MiXCR, TCRdb re-called the multiplex PCR reads, giving one row per CDR3 protein. The sample yields about 840,000 distinct CDR3 sequences, more than 30% seen once. On the basis of clinical symptoms, serum thyroxine and TRAb, thyroid ultrasound and orbital computed tomography, diagnoses were made. PBMCs were sourced from approximately 10 ml fresh peripheral blood. Worth noting for this clonotype: Its matching antigen is unknown.

This receptor was identified in a man between 18 and 35 years old with Graves' hyperthyroidism. The material sequenced was blood.

The CDR3 DNA reads TGTGCCATCAGTGAACTCGATTACTACCAGAACACCGGGGAGCTGTTTTTT. This codes for CAISELDYYQNTGELFF. The chain has TRBV10-3 and TRBJ2-2, with unresolved D. The germline V and J ends were trimmed by 3 bases and 1 base, with 15 bases remaining between them. The CDR3 is made up of 17 amino acids. CDR1 is ENHRY, CDR2 SYGVKD, per germline.